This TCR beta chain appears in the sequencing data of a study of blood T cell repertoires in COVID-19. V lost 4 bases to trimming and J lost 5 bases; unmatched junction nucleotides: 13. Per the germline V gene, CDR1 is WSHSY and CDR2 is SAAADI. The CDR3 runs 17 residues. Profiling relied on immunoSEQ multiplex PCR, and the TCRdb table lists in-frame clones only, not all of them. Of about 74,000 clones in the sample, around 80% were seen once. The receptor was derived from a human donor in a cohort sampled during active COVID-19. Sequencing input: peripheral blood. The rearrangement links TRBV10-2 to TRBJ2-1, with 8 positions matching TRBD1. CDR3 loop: CASSAPLGQGRDNEQFF. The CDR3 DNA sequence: TGCGCCAGCAGTGCCCCCCTCGGACAGGGTAGGGACAATGAGCAGTTCTTC.